This T cell receptor beta chain was profiled in a study of CXCR3-negative and CXCR3-positive naive CD8 T cells. General study findings and limits: CXCR3 levels fell partly with cryopreservation; most assays relied on fresh PBMCs. The study found comparably high diversity in both naive subsets and much lower diversity in memory CD8+ cells.

The libraries of TRB cDNA were constructed through 5' RACE using UMI labels. TCRdb reanalyzed the 5' RACE reads, giving one entry per CDR3 protein sequence and no DNA. This repertoire includes roughly 86,000 distinct CDR3 sequences. Worth noting for this clonotype: The antigen is not known.

In germline, CDR1 is SGHRS, CDR2 YFSETQ. This CDR3 spans 17 amino acids. Specimen: naive CXCR3- CD8+ T cells from blood. Subset noted: CD45RO-CCR7+CD27+CD95- naive CD8+ T cells lacking CXCR3 (TNR3-). The TCR was taken from a human donor in good health. Some clones in this sample may be carry-over from other donors' samples. V gene TRBV5-1 combines with J gene TRBJ2-1; TCRdb proposes TRBD2, but this gene call is untestable without DNA. The CDR3 loop is CASSLGPAGGPGNEQFF.